This TCR beta chain was captured by sequencing in a study of vaccination and CD4 T cells after COVID-19. As for the study in general: Overlapping spike peptides from SARS-CoV-2, HCoV-NL63, HCoV-OC43 and HCoV-229E served to stimulate the cells.

Treatment: roughly 10-day PBMC culture with coronavirus spike peptide pools or control peptides (ViraFEST assay). This clonotype has just a few counts. Its antigen is not identified. The study sequenced cultured CD4+ T cell DNA using the Oncomine TCR Beta short-read assay. Using its own MiXCR run on the PCR reads, TCRdb lists one record per CDR3 protein. This table holds about 23,000 distinct CDR3 sequences, 40% to 50% found once. This CDR3 has 13 residues. Germline assignment: CDR1 MDHEN and CDR2 SYDVKM. The V and J ends lost 9 bases and 2 bases respectively, with 8 bases between them. This sequence originates from a human donor who received a COVID-19 vaccine. This sample comprised CD4+ T cells from blood, cultured in vitro, obtained before SARS-CoV-2 vaccination. The chain joins TRBV28 to TRBJ2-6; D remains unclear. The CDR3 protein is CASSKTGANVLTF. In DNA form, the CDR3 reads TGTGCCAGTTCGAAGACTGGGGCCAACGTCCTGACTTTC.